This entry concerns a single T cell receptor beta chain. These data come from a study of blood T cell repertoires in COVID-19. Study details: The study drew acute and convalescent COVID-19 samples from the United States, Italy and Spain. PBMCs, B-cell-depleted T cells, or T cells provided the cDNA or gDNA that made up the material.

In the source study's methods: It was from reference gene primer amplification that nucleated cell counts were estimated. TCRdb's table, derived via immunoSEQ multiplex PCR, lists solely in-frame clones and lacks some. From that table come the V and J calls and clone size; the DNA was used to work out D and trimming. The sample yields roughly 100,000 clones, around 90% seen once. The sequence was collected from a human donor in a cohort sampled during active COVID-19. Source material: peripheral blood.

The CDR3 loop reads CASTDLGGGLLIWPYNEQFF. CDR3 sequence (DNA): TGTGCCAGCACTGATCTGGGGGGGGGATTACTGATTTGGCCCTACAATGAGCAGTTCTTC. The V call is TRBV6-9, the J call TRBJ2-1, with 7 nucleotides matching TRBD2. The CDR3 runs to 20 residues. Germline assignment: CDR1 MNHGY and CDR2 SVAAGI. The V segment lost 7 bases and the J segment 2 bases; nucleotides outside the gene matches: 23.